The 15 T cell receptor beta chains below come from one sample, sequenced in a study of T cell clones after liver transplantation. Measured with immunoSEQ multiplex PCR; TCRdb has only the in-frame clones, and not every one. There are roughly 62,000 clones in the sample; around two thirds occur only once, and approximately 3% lies in the top ten. Source: CD4+ T cells from blood, taken at the approximately 16-month timepoint. These receptors came from a human patient who received a liver transplant. A share of the T cells may be of graft donor origin.

The chain uses TRBV10-3 and TRBJ1-1; 8 bases map to TRBD1. Germline V gives CDR1 ENHRY, CDR2 SYGVKD. V lost 5 bases to trimming and J lost 5 bases; unmatched junction nucleotides: 10. The CDR3 contains 15 residues. This CDR3 reads CAISSGGAGRTEAFF. CDR3 sequence (DNA): TGTGCCATCAGTTCAGGGGGCGCTGGGCGGACTGAAGCTTTCTTT.

This clone is a singleton in its sample. The V and J genes are TRBV7-2 and TRBJ2-5; tentative D call: TRBD2 (6 bases). The CDR3 covers 15 residues. Trimming cost V 1 base and J 5 bases, with 14 bases left between them. Germline assignment: CDR1 SGHTA and CDR2 FQGNSA. CDR3 in amino acids: CASSLGAGFEETQYF. In nucleotides, the CDR3 is TGTGCCAGCAGCTTAGGGGCGGGGTTTGAGGAGACCCAGTACTTC.

The genes are TRBV11-3 and TRBJ1-3; no clear D. V lost 4 bases to trimming and J lost 2 bases, with 6 bases between them. The germline CDR1 and CDR2 sequences are SGHNT and YENEEA. This CDR3 is built from 13 residues. The CDR3 spells CASSWAAGNTIYF. As DNA, the CDR3 is TGTGCCAGCAGCTGGGCTGCTGGAAACACCATATATTTT.

The CDR3 sequence: CASSLAAASGRYNEQFF. CDR3 DNA sequence: TGTGCCAGCAGCTTAGCGGCGGCTAGCGGGCGTTACAATGAGCAGTTCTTC. This rearrangement joins TRBV11-2 to TRBJ2-1; 8 bases match TRBD2. The CDR3 has 17 amino acids. Trimming at V came to 1 base and at J to 4 bases, leaving 9 bases not matched to a gene. Germline assignment: CDR1 SGHAT and CDR2 FQNNGV.

The rearrangement joins TRBV9 to TRBJ2-5; D ambiguous. This CDR3 contains 15 residues. Trimming cost V 0 bases and J 2 bases, with 11 bases left between them. CDR1 SGDLS and CDR2 YYNGEE come from the germline V gene. The CDR3 nucleotides are TGTGCCAGCAGCGTAGGCTGGCAGAAGCAAGAGACCCAGTACTTC. Translating gives CASSVGWQKQETQYF.

This clone was seen more than once but under ten times. The DNA for the CDR3 is TGTGCCAGCAGCTTAATGCCAGGGAGTTCCTACGAGCAGTACTTC. This codes for CASSLMPGSSYEQYF. The chain has TRBV7-2 and TRBJ2-7; D possibly matches TRBD1 or TRBD2 (5 bases each). Per germline, CDR1 SGHTA and CDR2 FQGNSA. The CDR3 runs to 15 residues. V lost 2 bases and J 1 base, leaving 12 bases between the germline ends.

This clone turned up a few times. The chain uses TRBV5-4 and TRBJ2-5; TRBD1 aligns across 8 bases. CDR3 length: 14 amino acids. The V gene end was trimmed by 1 base and the J gene end by 5 bases; junction bases not matched to a gene: 4. The germline CDR1 and CDR2 sequences are SGHNT and YYREEE (reference sequence). This chain's CDR3 is CASSLQGAGETQYF. The CDR3 nucleotides read TGTGCCAGCAGCTTGCAGGGGGCGGGGGAGACCCAGTACTTC.

The chain carries TRBV7-2 and TRBJ2-7, with D perhaps assigned TRBD1 or TRBD2 (5 bases each). The CDR3 loop spans 13 amino acids. Trimming left V 0 bases short and J 7 bases short, with 10 bases between. Per the germline V gene, CDR1 is SGHTA and CDR2 is FQGNSA. The CDR3 DNA follows: TGTGCCAGCAGCTTAGCAGGGACCAGAGAGCAGTACGTC. Its translation: CASSLAGTREQYV.

The gene calls are TRBV7-2 and TRBJ2-5, with 11 bases that match TRBD2. V lost 7 bases, J lost 5 bases, and 12 bases stayed unmatched. CDR1 and CDR2 from the germline V gene are SGHTA and FQGNSA. The CDR3 runs 16 residues. CDR3 amino acids: CASIPSGGIVGETQYF. For the CDR3, the DNA is TGTGCCAGCATTCCTAGCGGGGGGATCGTGGGGGAGACCCAGTACTTC. Combining the CDR3 with reference TRBV7-2 and TRBJ2-5 gives the whole variable domain GAGVSQSPSNKVTEKGKDVELRCDPISGHTALYWYRQSLGQGLEFLIYFQGNSAPDKSGLPSDRFSAERTGGSVSTLTIQRTQQEDSAVYLCASIPSGGIVGETQYFGPGTRLLVL.

The rearrangement uses TRBV10-2 and TRBJ2-7; D tentatively reads TRBD1 or TRBD2 (6 bases each). The CDR3 runs to 12 residues. With 3 bases removed from V and 4 bases from J, the gap between germline ends came to 7 bases. The germline V gene has CDR1 WSHSY and CDR2 SAAADI. In nucleotides, the CDR3 is TGCGCCAGCAGTGAAGGGGGGTACGAGCAGTACTTC. Protein sequence: CASSEGGYEQYF.

The rearrangement joins TRBV4-1 to TRBJ2-1, with 7 positions matching TRBD2. This CDR3 has 15 residues. V trimming: 0 bases; J trimming: 9 bases; junction bases outside the gene matches: 8. CDR1 and CDR2 from the germline V gene are MGHRA and YSYEKL. This CDR3 is CASSQDPGLVGEQFF. In DNA form, the CDR3 reads TGCGCCAGCAGCCAAGACCCCGGACTAGTGGGTGAGCAGTTCTTC.

The chain is built from TRBV5-1 and TRBJ2-1; TRBD1 might be the D (7 bases). The CDR3 runs to 15 residues. The V gene lost 3 bases and the J gene lost 8 bases, with 18 bases spanning the gap. Per the germline V gene, CDR1 is SGHRS and CDR2 is YFSETQ. The CDR3 is CASSYRSGGIDEQFF. The CDR3 DNA is TGCGCCAGCAGCTACCGTTCAGGGGGGATCGATGAGCAGTTCTTC.

This chain uses TRBV21-1 with TRBJ2-3; the D call of TRBD2 is as the table states it, not checked on the DNA. TRBV21-1 is tagged as a pseudogene. This CDR3 is 19 amino acids long. The DNA for the CDR3 is TGTGCCAGCAGCAAAGTTGAGGGACTAGCGGGAGGTTTAAGCGATACGCAGTATTTT. Protein: CASSKVEGLAGGLSDTQYF.

This rearrangement joins TRBV19 to TRBJ2-1, with a weak D call TRBD1 (6 bases). In germline, CDR1 is LNHDA, CDR2 SQIVND (reference sequence). The CDR3 is 16 amino acids. The V gene lost 9 bases and the J gene lost 0 bases, with 18 bases spanning the gap. The CDR3 region is CASHASGVPSYNEQFF. The CDR3 nucleotides read TGTGCCAGCCACGCGTCAGGGGTCCCCTCCTACAATGAGCAGTTCTTC.

This rearrangement joins TRBV4-2 to TRBJ2-3, with unresolved D. The germline gives CDR1 LGHNA, CDR2 YNFKEQ. V lost 0 bases and J lost 9, with 10 bases in between. This CDR3 is built from 13 residues. CDR3 bases: TGTGCCAGCAGCCAAGATCTGAGTGGCACGCAGTATTTT. Translating gives CASSQDLSGTQYF.